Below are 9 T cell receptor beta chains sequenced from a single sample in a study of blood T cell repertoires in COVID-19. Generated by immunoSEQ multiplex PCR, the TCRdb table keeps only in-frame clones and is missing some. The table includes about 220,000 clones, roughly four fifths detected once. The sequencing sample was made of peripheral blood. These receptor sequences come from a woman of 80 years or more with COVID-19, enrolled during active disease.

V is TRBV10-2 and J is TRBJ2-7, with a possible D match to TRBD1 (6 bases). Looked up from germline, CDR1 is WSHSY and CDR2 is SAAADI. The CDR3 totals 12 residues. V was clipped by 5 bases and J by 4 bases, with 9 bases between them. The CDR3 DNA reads TGCGCCAGCAGTAGAGGGGGTTACGAGCAGTACTTC. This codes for CASSRGGYEQYF.

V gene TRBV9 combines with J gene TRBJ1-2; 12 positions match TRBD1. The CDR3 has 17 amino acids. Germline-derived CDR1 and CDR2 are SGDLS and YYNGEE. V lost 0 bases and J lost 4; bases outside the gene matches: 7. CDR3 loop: CASSVEGQGASGYGYTF. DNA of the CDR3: TGTGCCAGCAGCGTAGAGGGACAGGGGGCCAGTGGCTATGGCTACACCTTC.

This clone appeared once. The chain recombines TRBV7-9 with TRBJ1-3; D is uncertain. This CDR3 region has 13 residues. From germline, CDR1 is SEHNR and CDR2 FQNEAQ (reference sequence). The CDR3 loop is CGRSGISGNTIYF. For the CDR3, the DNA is TGTGGGAGGTCGGGCATCTCTGGAAACACCATATATTTT.

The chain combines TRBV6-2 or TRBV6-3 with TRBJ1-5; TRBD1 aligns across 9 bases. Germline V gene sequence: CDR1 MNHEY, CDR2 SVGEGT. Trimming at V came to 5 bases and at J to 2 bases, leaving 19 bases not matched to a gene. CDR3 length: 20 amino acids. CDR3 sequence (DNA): TGTGCCAGCAGTCGGAACAGGGGGCGGTTATTTCAAGTAGGCAATCAGCCCCAGCATTTT. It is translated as CASSRNRGRLFQVGNQPQHF.

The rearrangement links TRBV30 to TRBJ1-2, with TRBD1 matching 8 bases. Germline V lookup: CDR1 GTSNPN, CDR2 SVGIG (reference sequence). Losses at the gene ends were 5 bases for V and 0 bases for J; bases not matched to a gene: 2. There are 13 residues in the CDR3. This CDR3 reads CAWGQGANYGYTF. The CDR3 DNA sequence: TGTGCCTGGGGACAGGGTGCTAACTATGGCTACACCTTC.

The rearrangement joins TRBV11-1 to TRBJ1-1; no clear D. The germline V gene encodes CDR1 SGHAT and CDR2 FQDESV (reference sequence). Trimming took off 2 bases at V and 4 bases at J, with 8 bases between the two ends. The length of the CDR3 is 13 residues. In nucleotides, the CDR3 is TGTGCCAGCAGCTTATTTGAGGGCACTGAAGCTTTCTTT. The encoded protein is CASSLFEGTEAFF.

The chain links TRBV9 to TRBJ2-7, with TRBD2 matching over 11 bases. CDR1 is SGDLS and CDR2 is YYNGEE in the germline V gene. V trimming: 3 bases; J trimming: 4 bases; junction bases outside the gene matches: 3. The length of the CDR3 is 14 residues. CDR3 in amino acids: CASSEVAGGYEQYF. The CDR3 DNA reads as TGTGCCAGCAGCGAGGTAGCGGGAGGGTACGAGCAGTACTTC.

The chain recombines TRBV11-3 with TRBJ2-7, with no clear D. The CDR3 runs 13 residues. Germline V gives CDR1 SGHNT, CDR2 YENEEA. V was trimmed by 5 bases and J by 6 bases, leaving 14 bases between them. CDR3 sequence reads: CASSRRHGFEQYF. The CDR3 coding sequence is TGTGCCAGCAGCAGACGACATGGCTTCGAGCAGTACTTC.

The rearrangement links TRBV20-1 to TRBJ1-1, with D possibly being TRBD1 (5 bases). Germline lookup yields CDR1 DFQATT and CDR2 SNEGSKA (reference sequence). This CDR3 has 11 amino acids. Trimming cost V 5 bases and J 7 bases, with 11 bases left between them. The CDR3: CSAPRGDEAFF. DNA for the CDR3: TGCAGTGCTCCCCGGGGGGATGAAGCTTTCTTT.